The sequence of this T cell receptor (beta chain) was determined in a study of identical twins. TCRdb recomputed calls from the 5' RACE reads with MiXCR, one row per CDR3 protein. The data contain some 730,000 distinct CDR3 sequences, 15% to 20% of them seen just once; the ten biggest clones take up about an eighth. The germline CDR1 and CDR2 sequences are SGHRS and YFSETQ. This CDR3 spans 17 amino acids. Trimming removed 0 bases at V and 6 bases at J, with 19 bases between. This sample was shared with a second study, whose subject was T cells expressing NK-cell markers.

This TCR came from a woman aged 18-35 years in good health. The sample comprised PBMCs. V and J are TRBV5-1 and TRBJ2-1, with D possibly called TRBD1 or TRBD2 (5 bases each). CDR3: CASSLAIGTLTSNEQFF. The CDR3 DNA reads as TGCGCCAGCAGCTTGGCTATCGGGACCCTAACCTCCAATGAGCAGTTCTTC.